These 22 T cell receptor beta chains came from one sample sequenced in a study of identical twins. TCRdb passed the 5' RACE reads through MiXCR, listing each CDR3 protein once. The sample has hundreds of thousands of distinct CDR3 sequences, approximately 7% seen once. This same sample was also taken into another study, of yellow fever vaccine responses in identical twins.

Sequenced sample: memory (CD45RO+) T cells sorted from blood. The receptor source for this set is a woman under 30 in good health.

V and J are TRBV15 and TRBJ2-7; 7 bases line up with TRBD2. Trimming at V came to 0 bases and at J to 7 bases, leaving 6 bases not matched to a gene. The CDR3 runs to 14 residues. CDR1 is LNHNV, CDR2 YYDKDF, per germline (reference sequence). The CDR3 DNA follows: TGTGCCACCAGCAGAGACCTAGCGGAGGGGGAGCAGTACTTC. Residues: CATSRDLAEGEQYF.

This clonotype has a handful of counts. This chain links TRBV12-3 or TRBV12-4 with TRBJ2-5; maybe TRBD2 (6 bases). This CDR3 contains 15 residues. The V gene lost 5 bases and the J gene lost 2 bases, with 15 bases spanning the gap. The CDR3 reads CASSLQGGGQETQYF. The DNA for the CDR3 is TGTGCCAGCAGTCTCCAGGGTGGAGGGCAAGAGACCCAGTACTTC.

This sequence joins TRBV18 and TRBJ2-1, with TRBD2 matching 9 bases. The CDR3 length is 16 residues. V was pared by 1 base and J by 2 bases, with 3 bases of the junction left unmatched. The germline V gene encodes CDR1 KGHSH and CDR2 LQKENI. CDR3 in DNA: TGTGCCAGCTCACCACTTAGCGGGAGAACCTACAATGAGCAGTTCTTC. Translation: CASSPLSGRTYNEQFF.

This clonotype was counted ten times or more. The CDR3 protein is CAISEALAGVTDTQYF. CDR3 DNA: TGTGCCATCAGTGAAGCTCTAGCGGGAGTAACAGATACGCAGTATTTT. The chain carries TRBV10-3 and TRBJ2-3, with TRBD2 matching 10 bases. The germline gives CDR1 ENHRY, CDR2 SYGVKD. The CDR3 runs 16 residues. The junction had 6 bases not matched to a gene; V was cut back by 3 bases and J by 3 bases.

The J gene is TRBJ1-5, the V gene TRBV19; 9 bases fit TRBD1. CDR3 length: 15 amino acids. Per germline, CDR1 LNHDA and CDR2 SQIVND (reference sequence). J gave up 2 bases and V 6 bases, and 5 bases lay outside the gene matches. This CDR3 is CASSPRTGGNQPQHF. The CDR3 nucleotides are TGTGCCAGTAGCCCCCGGACAGGGGGCAATCAGCCCCAGCATTTT.

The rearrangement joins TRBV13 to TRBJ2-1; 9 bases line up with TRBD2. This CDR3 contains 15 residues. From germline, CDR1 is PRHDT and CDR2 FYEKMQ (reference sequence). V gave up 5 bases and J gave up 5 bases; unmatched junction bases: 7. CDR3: CASSPTSGRHNEQFF. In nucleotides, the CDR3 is TGTGCCAGCAGCCCGACTAGCGGCAGACACAATGAGCAGTTCTTC.

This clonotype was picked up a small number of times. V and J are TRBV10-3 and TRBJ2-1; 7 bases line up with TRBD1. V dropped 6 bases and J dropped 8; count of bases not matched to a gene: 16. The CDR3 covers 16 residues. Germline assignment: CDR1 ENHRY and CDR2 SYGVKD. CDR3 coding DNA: TGTGCCATCAGCGCCGGGACAGCCAGAGACAGCGATGAGCAGTTCTTC. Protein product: CAISAGTARDSDEQFF.

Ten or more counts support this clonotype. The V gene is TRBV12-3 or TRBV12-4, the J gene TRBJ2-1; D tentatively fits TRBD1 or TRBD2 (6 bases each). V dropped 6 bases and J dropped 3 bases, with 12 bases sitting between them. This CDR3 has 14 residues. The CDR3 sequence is CASSTGAYYNEQFF. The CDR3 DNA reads TGTGCCAGCAGCACGGGGGCCTACTACAATGAGCAGTTCTTC.

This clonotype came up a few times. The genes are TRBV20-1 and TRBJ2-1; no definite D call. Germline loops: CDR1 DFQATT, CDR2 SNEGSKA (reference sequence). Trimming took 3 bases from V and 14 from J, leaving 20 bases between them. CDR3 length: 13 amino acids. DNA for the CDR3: TGCAGTGCTAGTACTATCACGAAGAGTATCGAGTTCTTC. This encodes CSASTITKSIEFF.

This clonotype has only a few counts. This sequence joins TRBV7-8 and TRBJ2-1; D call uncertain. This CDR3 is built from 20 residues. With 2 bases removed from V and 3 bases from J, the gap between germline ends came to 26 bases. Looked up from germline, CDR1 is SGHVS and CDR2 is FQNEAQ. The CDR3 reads CASSLPGRARIEVFYNEQFF. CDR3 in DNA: TGTGCCAGCAGCTTACCCGGACGCGCCCGTATCGAGGTTTTCTACAATGAGCAGTTCTTC.

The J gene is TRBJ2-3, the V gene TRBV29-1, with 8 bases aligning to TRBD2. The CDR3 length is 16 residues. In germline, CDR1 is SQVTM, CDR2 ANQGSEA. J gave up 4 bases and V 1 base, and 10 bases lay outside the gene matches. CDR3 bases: TGCAGCGTTGAAGTGCCTTCGGGGGGGGTATCAGATACGCAGTATTTT. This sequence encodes CSVEVPSGGVSDTQYF.

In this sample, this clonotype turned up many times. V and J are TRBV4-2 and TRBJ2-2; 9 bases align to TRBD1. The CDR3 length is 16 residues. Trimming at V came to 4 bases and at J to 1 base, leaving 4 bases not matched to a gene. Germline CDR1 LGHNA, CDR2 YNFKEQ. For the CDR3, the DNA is TGTGCCAGCAGCCTTACGGACAGGGGGAACACCGGGGAGCTGTTTTTT. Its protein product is CASSLTDRGNTGELFF.

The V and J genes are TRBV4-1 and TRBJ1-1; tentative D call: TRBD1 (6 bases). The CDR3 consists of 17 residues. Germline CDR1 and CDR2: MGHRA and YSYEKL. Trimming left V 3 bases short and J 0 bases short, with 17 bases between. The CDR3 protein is CASSQSGASLMNTEAFF. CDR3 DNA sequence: TGCGCCAGCAGCCAGTCAGGGGCATCCCTGATGAACACTGAAGCTTTCTTT.

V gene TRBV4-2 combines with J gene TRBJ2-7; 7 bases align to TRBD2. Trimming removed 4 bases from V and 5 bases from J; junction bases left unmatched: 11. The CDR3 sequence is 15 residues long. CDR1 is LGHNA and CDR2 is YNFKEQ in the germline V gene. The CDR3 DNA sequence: TGTGCCAGCAGCCCGGTCGCGGGAGCGAGCGACGAGCAGTACTTC. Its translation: CASSPVAGASDEQYF.

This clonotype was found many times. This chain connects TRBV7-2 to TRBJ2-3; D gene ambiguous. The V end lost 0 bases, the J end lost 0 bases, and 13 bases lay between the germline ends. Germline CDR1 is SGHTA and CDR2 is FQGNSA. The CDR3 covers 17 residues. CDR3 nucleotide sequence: TGTGCCAGCAGCTTAGCGAGAAAGTCGTATAGCACAGATACGCAGTATTTT. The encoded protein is CASSLARKSYSTDTQYF.

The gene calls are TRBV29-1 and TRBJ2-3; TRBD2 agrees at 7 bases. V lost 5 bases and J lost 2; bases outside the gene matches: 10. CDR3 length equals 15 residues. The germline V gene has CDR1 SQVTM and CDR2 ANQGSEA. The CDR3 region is CSVRGLAVVTDTQYF. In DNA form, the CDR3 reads TGCAGCGTTAGGGGTCTAGCGGTAGTCACAGATACGCAGTATTTT.

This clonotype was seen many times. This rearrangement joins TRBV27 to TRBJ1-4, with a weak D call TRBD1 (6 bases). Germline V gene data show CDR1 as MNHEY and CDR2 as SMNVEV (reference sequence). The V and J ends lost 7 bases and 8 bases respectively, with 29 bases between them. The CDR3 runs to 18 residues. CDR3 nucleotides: TGTGCCAGCACTAAGACCGGGACAAATGGTTGGGCTCGAGAAAAACTGTTTTTT. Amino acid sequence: CASTKTGTNGWAREKLFF.

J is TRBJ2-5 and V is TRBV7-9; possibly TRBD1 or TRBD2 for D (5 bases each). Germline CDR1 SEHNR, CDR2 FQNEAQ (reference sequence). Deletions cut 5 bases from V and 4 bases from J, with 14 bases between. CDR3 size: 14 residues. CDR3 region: CASSTPGRLETQYF. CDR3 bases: TGTGCCAGCAGCACCCCGGGACGGTTAGAGACCCAGTACTTC.

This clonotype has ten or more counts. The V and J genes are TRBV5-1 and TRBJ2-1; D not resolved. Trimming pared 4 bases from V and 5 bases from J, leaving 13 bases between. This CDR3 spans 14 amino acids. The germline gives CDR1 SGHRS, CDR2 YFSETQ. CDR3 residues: CASSQETSHNEQFF. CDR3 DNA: TGCGCCAGCAGCCAAGAGACAAGCCACAATGAGCAGTTCTTC.

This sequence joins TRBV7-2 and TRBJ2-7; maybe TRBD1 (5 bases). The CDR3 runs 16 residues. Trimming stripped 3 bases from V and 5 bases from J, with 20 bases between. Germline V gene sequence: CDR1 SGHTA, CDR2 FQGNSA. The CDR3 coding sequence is TGTGCCAGCAGCTTGATGGGCAGGGCAGGATTCAACGAGCAGTACTTC. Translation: CASSLMGRAGFNEQYF.

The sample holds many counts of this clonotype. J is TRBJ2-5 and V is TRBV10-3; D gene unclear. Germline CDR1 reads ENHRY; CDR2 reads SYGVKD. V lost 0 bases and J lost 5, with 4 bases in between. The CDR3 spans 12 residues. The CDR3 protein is CAISESGETQYF. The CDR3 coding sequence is TGTGCCATCAGTGAGTCGGGGGAGACCCAGTACTTC.

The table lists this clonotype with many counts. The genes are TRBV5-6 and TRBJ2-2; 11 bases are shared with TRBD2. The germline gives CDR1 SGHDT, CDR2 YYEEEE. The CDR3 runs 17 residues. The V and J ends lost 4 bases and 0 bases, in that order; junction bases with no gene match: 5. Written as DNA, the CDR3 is TGTGCCAGCAGCAGCCTACTAGCGGGAGCGAACACCGGGGAGCTGTTTTTT. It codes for CASSSLLAGANTGELFF.